This record looks at one T cell receptor (beta chain) sequence and its context. This table comes from immunoSEQ multiplex PCR, and its TCRdb copy is limited to in-frame clones, with some not included. The table shows roughly 400,000 clones, with around nine tenths occurring only once. These data are taken from a study of blood T cell repertoires in COVID-19. As for the study in general: Collection of acute and convalescent COVID-19 samples took place in the United States, Italy and Spain. The cDNA or gDNA used as material had been derived from T cells, B-cell-depleted T cells, or PBMCs.

Participants came from fewer than 25 US areas, aged about 18 to 89 years. All recovered Cohort 3 donors got two negative PCRs, got clearance, or saw symptom resolution. The clonotype comes from a woman in her thirties who had recovered from COVID-19. Sequenced input: PBMCs or T cells enriched from blood (not recorded which).

The CDR3 loop is CASSFAGGSTDTQYF. The CDR3 region has the DNA TGTGCCAGCAGCTTTGCGGGGGGTAGCACAGATACGCAGTATTTT. V usage is TRBV11-2 and J usage is TRBJ2-3; the match to TRBD2 covers 8 bases. The germline CDR1 and CDR2 sequences are SGHAT and FQNNGV. The CDR3 totals 15 residues. Losses at the gene ends were 3 bases for V and 0 bases for J; bases not matched to a gene: 2.